The TCR beta chain described here comes from a study of T-cell reconstitution after alpha-beta-depleted transplantation in children. The TCRbeta library was prepared with unique molecular identifiers. TCRdb re-analysed the PCR reads in MiXCR, keeping a single row per CDR3 protein. The sample lists roughly 500,000 distinct CDR3 sequences; about 33% were seen once. CDR1 DFQATT and CDR2 SNEGSKA come from the germline V gene (reference sequence). Trimming left V 0 bases short and J 0 bases short, with 16 bases between. This CDR3 has 17 amino acids. Source: PBMCs from the stem cell graft donor, taken from the stem cell graft. The receptor comes from a human donor who donated a stem cell graft to a child with aplastic anemia. V gene TRBV20-1 combines with J gene TRBJ2-3; TRBD2 might be the D (5 bases). CDR3 in DNA: TGCAGTGCTAGAGATGAGGTCAAACTAGAAAGCACAGATACGCAGTATTTT. Translation gives CSARDEVKLESTDTQYF.